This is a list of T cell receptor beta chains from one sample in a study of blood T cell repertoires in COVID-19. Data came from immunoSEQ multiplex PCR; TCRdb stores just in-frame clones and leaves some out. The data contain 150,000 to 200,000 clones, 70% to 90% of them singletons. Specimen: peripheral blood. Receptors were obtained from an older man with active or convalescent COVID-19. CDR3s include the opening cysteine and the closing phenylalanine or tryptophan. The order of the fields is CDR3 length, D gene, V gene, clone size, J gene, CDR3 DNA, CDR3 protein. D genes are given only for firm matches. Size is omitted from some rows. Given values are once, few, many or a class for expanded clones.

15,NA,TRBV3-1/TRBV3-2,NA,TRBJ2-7,TGTGCCAGCAGTCACCTAAGGACTCCAACCTACGAGCAGTACTTC,CASSHLRTPTYEQYF
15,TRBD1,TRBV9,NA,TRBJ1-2,TGTGCCAGCAGCCCCCAGGGGGCTTCTAACTATGGCTACACCTTC,CASSPQGASNYGYTF
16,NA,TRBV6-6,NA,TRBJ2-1,TGTGCCAGCAGCCTACTACTTCAACCCCCCCTCAATGAGCAGTTCTTC,CASSLLLQPPLNEQFF
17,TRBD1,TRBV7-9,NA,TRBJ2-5,TGTGCCAGCAGCTTAAGGGGGACAGGGAGGTACCAAGAGACCCAGTACTTC,CASSLRGTGRYQETQYF
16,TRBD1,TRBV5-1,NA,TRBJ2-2,TGCGCCAGCAGCCCGTTCGGGACAGACAACACCGGGGAGCTGTTTTTT,CASSPFGTDNTGELFF
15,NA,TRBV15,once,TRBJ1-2,TGTGCCACCAGCTCAAGTGCGAGGGTGTCCTATGGCTACACCTTC,CATSSSARVSYGYTF
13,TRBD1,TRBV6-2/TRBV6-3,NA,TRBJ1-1,TGTGCCAGCAGTTCAGGGGGCTGGACTGAAGCTTTCTTT,CASSSGGWTEAFF
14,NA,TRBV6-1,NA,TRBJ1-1,TGTGCCAGCAGTGAATTTGGGGGAGGCACTGAAGCTTTCTTT,CASSEFGGGTEAFF
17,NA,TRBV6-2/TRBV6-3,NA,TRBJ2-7,TGTGCCAGCAGTTACTCGACCGGGATTAGACAGGCCTGGGGGCAGTACTTC,CASSYSTGIRQAWGQYF
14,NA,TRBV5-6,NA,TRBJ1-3,TGTGCCAGCAGCCGGGACTTCTCTGGAAACACCATATATTTT,CASSRDFSGNTIYF
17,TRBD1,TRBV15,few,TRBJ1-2,TGTGCCACCAGCAGAGATCCCAGGACAGGGGGACTCTATGGCTACACCTTC,CATSRDPRTGGLYGYTF
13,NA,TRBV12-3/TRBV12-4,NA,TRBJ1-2,TGTGCCAGCAGTTTAGCCCCCGACACTGGCTACACCTTC,CASSLAPDTGYTF
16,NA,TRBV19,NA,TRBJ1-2,TGTGCCAGTAGTGGAAACAACAGGTGGCTCTACTATGGCTACACCTTC,CASSGNNRWLYYGYTF
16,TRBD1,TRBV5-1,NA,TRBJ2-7,TGCGCCAGCAGCTTGGGAATCGGGACAGGGCTCTACGAGCAGTACTTC,CASSLGIGTGLYEQYF
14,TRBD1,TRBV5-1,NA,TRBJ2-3,TGCGCCAGCGGAACAGGGGAATTCACAGATACGCAGTATTTT,CASGTGEFTDTQYF
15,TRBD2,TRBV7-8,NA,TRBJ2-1,TGTGCCAGCAGCTTGGGACTAGCGGACTACAATGAGCAGTTCTTC,CASSLGLADYNEQFF
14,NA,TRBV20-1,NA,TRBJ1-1,TGCAGTGCTAGTCTACAGAGTATCAACACTGAAGCTTTCTTT,CSASLQSINTEAFF
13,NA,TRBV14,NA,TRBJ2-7,TGTGCCAGCAGCCAATTGGACAGATACGAGCAGTACTTC,CASSQLDRYEQYF
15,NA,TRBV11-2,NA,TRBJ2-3,TGTGCCAGCAGCTTTCCGGCAGGTCGCACAGATACGCAGTATTTT,CASSFPAGRTDTQYF
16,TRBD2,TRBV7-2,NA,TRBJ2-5,TGTGCCAGCAGCTTACTCCCAGCGGGGGTTCAAGAGACCCAGTACTTC,CASSLLPAGVQETQYF
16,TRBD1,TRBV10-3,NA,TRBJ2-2,TGTGCCATCAGTGGTTGGGACAGGGGGCGCACCGGGGAGCTGTTTTTT,CAISGWDRGRTGELFF
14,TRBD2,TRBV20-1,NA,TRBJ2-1,TGCAGTGCTAGTTTACTAGCGGGAGTCAATGAGCAGTTCTTC,CSASLLAGVNEQFF
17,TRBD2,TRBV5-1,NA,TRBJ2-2,TGCGCCAGCAGCTTGGCCGCTAGCGGGAGTCATACCGGGGAGCTGTTTTTT,CASSLAASGSHTGELFF
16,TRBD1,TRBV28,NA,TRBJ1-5,TGTGCCAGCAGTCCACGACAGGGCGCGGGCAATCAGCCCCAGCATTTT,CASSPRQGAGNQPQHF
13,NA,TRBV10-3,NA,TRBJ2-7,TGTGCCATCTTCCATGAGACAGAGCACGAGCAGTACTTC,CAIFHETEHEQYF
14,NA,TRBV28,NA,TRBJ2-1,TGTGCCAGCAGTTTTGCCGACTGGGACAATGAGCAGTTCTTC,CASSFADWDNEQFF
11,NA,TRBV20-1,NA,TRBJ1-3,TGCAGTGCCCAGACTGGAAACACCATATATTTT,CSAQTGNTIYF
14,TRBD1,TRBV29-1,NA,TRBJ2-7,TGCAGCGTTGAAGCCCGGACAGGGGGCTACGAGCAGTACTTC,CSVEARTGGYEQYF
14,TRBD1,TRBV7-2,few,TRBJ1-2,TGTGCCAGCAGCAAAGACAGGGTGGGCCAGGGCTACACCTTC,CASSKDRVGQGYTF
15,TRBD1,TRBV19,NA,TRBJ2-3,TGTGCCAGTAGGACGACAGGGTCTAGCACAGATACGCAGTATTTT,CASRTTGSSTDTQYF
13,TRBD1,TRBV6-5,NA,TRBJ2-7,TGTGCCAGCAGAGGACAGGGGCTGTACGAGCAGTACTTC,CASRGQGLYEQYF
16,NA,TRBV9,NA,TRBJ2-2,TGTGCCAGCAGCACACTTTCGGGAACCTCCGGAGGGGAGCTGTTTTTT,CASSTLSGTSGGELFF
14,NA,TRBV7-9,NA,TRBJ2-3,TGTGCCAGCAGCCCCGCCCGGGGCACAGATACGCAGTATTTT,CASSPARGTDTQYF
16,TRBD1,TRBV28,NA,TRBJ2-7,TGTGCCAGCAGTTTATCGGGACAGGGGGCGAGGGACGAGCAGTACTTC,CASSLSGQGARDEQYF
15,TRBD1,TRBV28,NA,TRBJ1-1,TGTGCCAGCAGTTCCGGACAGGTATATTTGCCTGAAGCTTTCTTT,CASSSGQVYLPEAFF